This paragraph covers one T cell receptor (beta chain) sequence. There is no known antigen for this receptor. This entry is derived from a study of human CD8 memory T cell subsets (dated by TCRdb to the early 2020s). A note on the overall study: TCRbeta repertoires of stem-like (TSTEM), progenitor exhausted-like (TPEX) and effector memory CD8+ T cell subsets were compared to assess their clonal relationships. Six donors each provided TSTEM, TPEX and effector memory subsets, and TCRbeta repertoires were obtained from all six. Overall results and qualifications from the work: Only TCRbeta chains were sequenced, and the repertoire comparisons were based on about six donors and tested using paired t-tests with Bonferroni correction. Clonotypes were shared with effector memory cells by both stem-like subsets, but only minimal overlap was found between TSTEM and TPEX repertoires, suggesting distinct antigen spectra. Greater repertoire diversity in TSTEM than in TPEX subsets was suggested by Chao1 estimates, potentially reflecting a broader range of specificities. Normalized Shannon-Wiener diversity was similarly high in the TSTEM and TPEX subsets, while the effector memory subsets were comparatively less diverse.

Peripheral blood mononuclear cells were isolated from healthy donor buffy coats by density gradient separation. The study enriched total CD8+ T cells through negative magnetic separation using EasySep or MojoSort CD8+ T cell isolation kits. An RNeasy Mini Kit was used to extract total RNA from duplicate vials of roughly 150,000 sorted CD8+ T cells per subset. The PBMCs were used either fresh or after being cryopreserved in fetal bovine serum with around 10% DMSO. Fluorescence-activated cell sorting on a FACSAria III was used to sort CD8+ T cell subsets to purity. A Human TCR Profiling Kit was used to prepare UMI-labeled 5' RACE TCRbeta libraries. Every TCRbeta library was prepared in parallel with an identical number of PCR cycles. Per the original workflow: The number of functional CDR3beta clonotypes in each TCRbeta library ranged from roughly 3,000 to 20,000. MIGEC 1.2.9 was used for UMI extraction and consensus assembly, with a minimum of three reads required per UMI. In-frame CDR3beta repertoires were extracted with MiXCR 3.0.3. Diversity metrics were computed in VDJtools 1.2.1 after downsampling each sample to 42,000 randomly selected UMIs. For each sample pair, the repertoire overlap metrics D, R and F2 were calculated in VDJtools using the top 3,000 clones. TCRdb reprocessed the reads and lists each CDR3 protein sequence as a single entry, with no DNA. TCRdb assigned the V and J calls; the authors' analysis was not used. In this sample's table one finds over 10,000 distinct CDR3 sequences. The top ten constitute 14% of the sample.

CDR1 and CDR2 were assigned from the germline V gene as MNHEY and SVGEGT. Counted from cysteine to phenylalanine, this CDR3 has 15 amino acids. A DNA sequence was not provided. The sequencing input was CD8+ T cells from PBMCs. This receptor was taken from a human donor in good health. The sequence is built from TRBV6-2 or TRBV6-3 and TRBJ1-5; TCRdb's D gene call, TRBD1, goes unchecked for lack of DNA. For the CDR3, the sequence is CASTSRGSGNQPQHF.